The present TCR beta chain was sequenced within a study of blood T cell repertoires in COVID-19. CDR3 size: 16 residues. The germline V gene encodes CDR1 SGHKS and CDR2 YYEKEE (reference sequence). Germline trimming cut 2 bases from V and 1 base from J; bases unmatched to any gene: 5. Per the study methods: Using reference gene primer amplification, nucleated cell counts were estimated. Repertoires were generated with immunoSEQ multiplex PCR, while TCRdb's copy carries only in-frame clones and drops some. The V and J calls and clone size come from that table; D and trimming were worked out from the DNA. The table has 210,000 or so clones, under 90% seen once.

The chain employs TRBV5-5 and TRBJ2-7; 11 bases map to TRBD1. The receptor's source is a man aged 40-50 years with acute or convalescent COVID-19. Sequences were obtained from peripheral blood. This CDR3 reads CASSFPGTGGSYEQYF. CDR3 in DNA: TGTGCCAGCAGCTTCCCCGGGACAGGGGGTTCCTACGAGCAGTACTTC.